This is a list of T cell receptor beta chains from one sample in a study of T cell responses to AZD1222 COVID-19 vaccine. The table came from immunoSEQ multiplex PCR; TCRdb's copy has only in-frame clones and leaves some out. Seen here are about 200,000 clones, over 80% observed once, and the top ten hold over 1%. Sequenced material: peripheral blood, taken on day 0 of AZD1222 vaccination. These receptors originate from an adult in good health. Both conserved end residues are part of each CDR3. D genes are given only for firm matches. Clone sizes are given selectively: once, few, many, or a class where the clone is expanded.

V: TRBV5-4
D: NA
J: TRBJ2-3
size: NA
CDR3: CASSFGGAGTDTQYF
DNA: TGTGCCAGCAGCTTTGGGGGGGCCGGCACAGATACGCAGTATTTT

V: TRBV28
D: NA
J: TRBJ1-4
size: NA
CDR3: CATKVTTNEKLFF
DNA: TGTGCCACCAAAGTGACAACTAATGAAAAACTGTTTTTT

V: TRBV5-8
D: NA
J: TRBJ1-1
size: once
CDR3: CASSLGGGTEAFF
DNA: TGTGCCAGCAGCTTGGGGGGAGGAACTGAAGCTTTCTTT

V: TRBV9
D: NA
J: TRBJ1-1
size: NA
CDR3: CASSVRMNTEAFF
DNA: TGTGCCAGCAGCGTCCGGATGAACACTGAAGCTTTCTTT

V: TRBV3-1/TRBV3-2
D: TRBD2
J: TRBJ2-7
size: NA
CDR3: CASSQTSGGAFEQYF
DNA: TGTGCCAGCAGCCAGACTAGCGGGGGGGCCTTCGAGCAGTACTTC

V: TRBV4-1
D: NA
J: TRBJ1-1
size: NA
CDR3: CASSQEGRGFGNTEAFF
DNA: TGCGCCAGCAGCCAAGAAGGCAGGGGATTTGGGAACACTGAAGCTTTCTTT

V: TRBV9
D: NA
J: TRBJ1-3
size: NA
CDR3: CASSVAGGPGNTIYF
DNA: TGTGCCAGCAGCGTAGCTGGCGGGCCTGGAAACACCATATATTTT

V: TRBV25-1
D: NA
J: TRBJ1-2
size: NA
CDR3: CASSLGFIGGYTF
DNA: TGTGCCAGCAGCCTCGGGTTTATCGGAGGCTACACCTTC

V: TRBV5-1
D: NA
J: TRBJ2-3
size: few
CDR3: CASSYAGAGTDTQYF
DNA: TGCGCCAGCAGCTATGCGGGGGCCGGCACAGATACGCAGTATTTT

V: TRBV7-9
D: NA
J: TRBJ1-5
size: NA
CDR3: CASSLDAKGDRPQHF
DNA: TGTGCCAGCAGCTTAGACGCCAAAGGCGATCGGCCCCAGCATTTT

V: TRBV4-3
D: NA
J: TRBJ1-2
size: NA
CDR3: CASSQALGAGGYTF
DNA: TGCGCCAGCAGCCAAGCTCTGGGGGCTGGGGGCTACACCTTC

V: TRBV19
D: NA
J: TRBJ1-1
size: once
CDR3: CASSIEEGLNTEAFF
DNA: TGTGCCAGTAGTATAGAGGAGGGACTGAACACTGAAGCTTTCTTT

V: TRBV3-1/TRBV3-2
D: NA
J: TRBJ2-1
size: NA
CDR3: CASSLPRGENSYNEQFF
DNA: TGTGCCAGCAGCCTACCACGCGGGGAAAACTCCTACAATGAGCAGTTCTTC

V: TRBV7-6
D: TRBD1
J: TRBJ1-5
size: NA
CDR3: CASSQQTGINQPQHF
DNA: TGTGCCAGCAGCCAGCAGACAGGGATCAATCAGCCCCAGCATTTT

V: TRBV25-1
D: NA
J: TRBJ1-1
size: NA
CDR3: CASSQQGYGTEAFF
DNA: TGTGCCAGCAGTCAGCAGGGGTATGGCACTGAAGCTTTCTTT

V: TRBV5-1
D: TRBD2
J: TRBJ2-1
size: NA
CDR3: CASSFLAGGGYNEQFF
DNA: TGCGCCAGCAGCTTCCTGGCGGGGGGCGGGTACAATGAGCAGTTCTTC

V: TRBV9
D: TRBD2
J: TRBJ2-2
size: NA
CDR3: CASQLGLAAGELFF
DNA: TGTGCCAGTCAGCTGGGACTAGCAGCCGGGGAGCTGTTTTTT

V: TRBV6-1
D: NA
J: TRBJ1-2
size: NA
CDR3: CASSEIEGTYGYTF
DNA: TGTGCCAGCAGTGAAATCGAGGGGACGTACGGCTACACCTTC

V: TRBV27
D: TRBD2
J: TRBJ2-5
size: NA
CDR3: CASRPTSGGGETQYF
DNA: TGTGCCAGCAGACCTACTAGCGGGGGTGGAGAGACCCAGTACTTC

V: TRBV5-1
D: NA
J: TRBJ2-1
size: NA
CDR3: CASSLLGGNWYNEQFF
DNA: TGCGCCAGCAGCTTGTTAGGAGGTAATTGGTACAATGAGCAGTTCTTC

V: TRBV3-1/TRBV3-2
D: NA
J: TRBJ1-3
size: NA
CDR3: CASSQEGRVYSGNTIYF
DNA: TGTGCCAGCAGCCAAGAAGGACGGGTTTACTCTGGAAACACCATATATTTT

V: TRBV28
D: NA
J: TRBJ1-1
size: NA
CDR3: CASTLPPGTEAFF
DNA: TGTGCCAGCACCTTGCCCCCTGGCACTGAAGCTTTCTTT

V: TRBV13
D: NA
J: TRBJ2-2
size: NA
CDR3: CASSLGQRNTGELFF
DNA: TGTGCCAGCAGCTTAGGTCAGAGGAACACCGGGGAGCTGTTTTTT

V: TRBV6-5
D: NA
J: TRBJ1-6
size: NA
CDR3: CASAPPNGYNSPLHF
DNA: TGTGCCAGCGCTCCCCCGAACGGCTATAATTCACCCCTCCACTTT

V: TRBV9
D: NA
J: TRBJ1-5
size: NA
CDR3: CASSGGAGQPQHF
DNA: TGTGCCAGCAGCGGAGGGGCAGGGCAGCCCCAGCATTTT

V: TRBV7-2
D: TRBD2
J: TRBJ2-7
size: NA
CDR3: CASSLLAGDYEQYF
DNA: TGTGCCAGCAGCTTACTAGCGGGGGACTACGAGCAGTACTTC

V: TRBV10-3
D: NA
J: TRBJ1-1
size: NA
CDR3: CAISDRGDTEAFF
DNA: TGTGCCATCAGTGACCGGGGGGACACTGAAGCTTTCTTT

V: TRBV7-9
D: NA
J: TRBJ2-7
size: NA
CDR3: CASSPQHTYEQYF
DNA: TGTGCCAGCAGCCCCCAGCATACCTACGAGCAGTACTTC

V: TRBV7-9
D: TRBD2
J: TRBJ2-1
size: NA
CDR3: CASSSGGNEQFF
DNA: TGTGCCAGCAGCTCGGGGGGCAATGAGCAGTTCTTC

V: TRBV19
D: NA
J: TRBJ1-5
size: once
CDR3: CASSIARDNQPQHF
DNA: TGTGCCAGTAGTATAGCCCGGGACAATCAGCCCCAGCATTTT

V: TRBV7-9
D: NA
J: TRBJ2-3
size: NA
CDR3: CASSLGEGAGVRDTQYF
DNA: TGTGCCAGCAGCTTAGGGGAGGGGGCAGGGGTGAGAGATACGCAGTATTTT

V: TRBV2
D: TRBD1
J: TRBJ2-7
size: NA
CDR3: CASSAGQGAHEQYF
DNA: TGTGCCAGCAGTGCTGGACAGGGAGCCCACGAGCAGTACTTC

V: TRBV7-2
D: NA
J: TRBJ2-7
size: NA
CDR3: CASSLDPPDEQYF
DNA: TGTGCCAGCAGCTTGGATCCCCCGGACGAGCAGTACTTC

V: TRBV6-5
D: TRBD1
J: TRBJ2-7
size: NA
CDR3: CAATGGFQDEQYF
DNA: TGTGCCGCAACAGGGGGATTTCAAGACGAGCAGTACTTC

V: TRBV27
D: TRBD2
J: TRBJ2-2
size: NA
CDR3: CASSSSGGAVGELFF
DNA: TGTGCCAGCAGTTCTAGCGGGGGGGCGGTCGGGGAGCTGTTTTTT

V: TRBV15
D: TRBD1
J: TRBJ2-7
size: NA
CDR3: CATSRVTGGHEQYF
DNA: TGTGCCACCAGCAGAGTTACAGGGGGGCACGAGCAGTACTTC

V: TRBV6-5
D: NA
J: TRBJ1-3
size: NA
CDR3: CASSSTGGQGTIYF
DNA: TGTGCCAGCAGTTCGACAGGAGGTCAGGGCACCATATATTTT

V: TRBV28
D: TRBD1
J: TRBJ2-7
size: NA
CDR3: CASRRQGAPSEQYF
DNA: TGTGCCAGCAGGCGACAGGGGGCGCCAAGCGAGCAGTACTTC

V: TRBV2
D: NA
J: TRBJ2-7
size: NA
CDR3: CASISRQGREQYF
DNA: TGTGCCAGCATTTCTCGTCAGGGGCGCGAGCAGTACTTC